A selection of T cell receptor beta chains follows, all from one sample in a study of spatial heterogeneity in lung cancer. MiXCR, applied by TCRdb to the 5' RACE reads, yields one record per CDR3 protein. The profile shows some 22,000 distinct CDR3 sequences, 4% to 5% of them singletons. The material was PBMCs, obtained at surgery. These receptors all come from a male donor with early-stage non-small cell lung cancer. Each CDR3 is given with its conserved first and last residue. A D gene is named only where the DNA matches it firmly. Size is stated for part of the rows, as once, few or many counts, or as a class when the clone is expanded.

CDR3aa: CATHRGQPDYEQYF
CDR3nt: TGTGCCACCCACAGGGGTCAGCCGGACTACGAGCAGTACTTC
abundance: many
v_gene: TRBV24-1
d_gene: TRBD1
j_gene: TRBJ2-7

CDR3aa: CASSLTDRGFSEAFF
CDR3nt: TGTGCCAGCAGTTTGACGGACAGGGGATTTTCTGAAGCTTTCTTT
abundance: many
v_gene: TRBV28
d_gene: TRBD1
j_gene: TRBJ1-1

CDR3aa: CASQLRTSGGRADTQYF
CDR3nt: TGTGCCAGCCAACTTCGAACTAGCGGGGGGAGAGCGGATACGCAGTATTTT
abundance: many
v_gene: TRBV2
d_gene: TRBD2
j_gene: TRBJ2-3

CDR3aa: CAISEMSVEQYF
CDR3nt: TGTGCCATCAGTGAAATGAGTGTTGAGCAGTACTTC
abundance: many
v_gene: TRBV10-3
d_gene: .
j_gene: TRBJ2-7

CDR3aa: CASSGTGGAYEQYF
CDR3nt: TGTGCCAGCAGTGGGACAGGGGGCGCCTACGAGCAGTACTTC
abundance: many
v_gene: TRBV6-2/TRBV6-3
d_gene: TRBD1
j_gene: TRBJ2-7

CDR3aa: CASRRSGKHGELFF
CDR3nt: TGTGCCAGCAGGAGATCCGGGAAACACGGGGAGCTGTTTTTT
abundance: .
v_gene: TRBV6-2/TRBV6-3
d_gene: .
j_gene: TRBJ2-2

CDR3aa: CASPTPPTRAENTGELFF
CDR3nt: TGTGCCAGCCCAACCCCCCCAACTAGGGCTGAGAACACCGGGGAGCTGTTTTTT
abundance: many
v_gene: TRBV6-2/TRBV6-3
d_gene: .
j_gene: TRBJ2-2

CDR3aa: CASKVSGKAESSGANVLTF
CDR3nt: TGTGCCAGCAAAGTTAGCGGGAAAGCAGAAAGCTCTGGGGCCAACGTCCTGACTTTC
abundance: many
v_gene: TRBV28
d_gene: TRBD2
j_gene: TRBJ2-6

CDR3aa: CASREQGLSGQPQHF
CDR3nt: TGTGCCAGCAGGGAACAGGGGCTTAGCGGGCAGCCCCAGCATTTT
abundance: few
v_gene: TRBV2
d_gene: TRBD1
j_gene: TRBJ1-5

CDR3aa: CASSSAGGSDEQFF
CDR3nt: TGTGCCAGCAGTTCGGCGGGAGGGTCGGATGAGCAGTTCTTC
abundance: few
v_gene: TRBV28
d_gene: TRBD2
j_gene: TRBJ2-1

CDR3aa: CSVDEGSPTYEQYF
CDR3nt: TGCAGCGTTGACGAGGGCAGTCCAACCTACGAGCAGTACTTC
abundance: many
v_gene: TRBV29-1
d_gene: .
j_gene: TRBJ2-7

CDR3aa: CATSSLRTGVRHKSSYNEQFF
CDR3nt: TGTGCCACCAGCAGCCTTAGGACAGGGGTGCGCCACAAGAGCTCCTACAATGAGCAGTTCTTC
abundance: many
v_gene: TRBV15
d_gene: TRBD1
j_gene: TRBJ2-1

CDR3aa: CASSPPGGGARTQYF
CDR3nt: TGTGCCAGCTCACCCCCGGGCGGGGGGGCTCGTACGCAGTATTTT
abundance: many
v_gene: TRBV18
d_gene: TRBD2
j_gene: TRBJ2-3

CDR3aa: CASSPRLEGTLGEQFF
CDR3nt: TGTGCCAGCAGCCCCCGACTAGAGGGGACCTTAGGTGAGCAGTTCTTC
abundance: medium-sized
v_gene: TRBV11-2
d_gene: .
j_gene: TRBJ2-1

CDR3aa: CASSHERELIDTQYF
CDR3nt: TGTGCCAGCAGCCACGAGCGGGAGCTTATAGATACGCAGTATTTT
abundance: many
v_gene: TRBV3-1
d_gene: TRBD2
j_gene: TRBJ2-3

CDR3aa: CASSSNRNRGDGYTF
CDR3nt: TGCGCCAGCAGCTCAAACCGAAACAGGGGTGATGGCTACACCTTC
abundance: many
v_gene: TRBV5-1
d_gene: TRBD1
j_gene: TRBJ1-2

CDR3aa: CASSSDRGSTDTQYF
CDR3nt: TGTGCCAGCAGCTCCGACAGGGGTAGCACAGATACGCAGTATTTT
abundance: few
v_gene: TRBV7-9
d_gene: TRBD1
j_gene: TRBJ2-3

CDR3aa: CASSGQVNHQPQHF
CDR3nt: TGTGCCAGCAGTGGACAGGTTAATCATCAGCCCCAGCATTTT
abundance: many
v_gene: TRBV12-3/TRBV12-4
d_gene: TRBD1
j_gene: TRBJ1-5

CDR3aa: CASSLASGGTYNEQFF
CDR3nt: TGTGCCAGCAGCTTAGCTAGCGGGGGAACCTACAATGAGCAGTTCTTC
abundance: many
v_gene: TRBV7-8
d_gene: TRBD2
j_gene: TRBJ2-1

CDR3aa: CATLRGNFNQPQHF
CDR3nt: TGTGCCACCCTGCGGGGTAATTTTAATCAGCCCCAGCATTTT
abundance: .
v_gene: TRBV6-1
d_gene: .
j_gene: TRBJ1-5

CDR3aa: CSARDPSGRSPGELFF
CDR3nt: TGCAGTGCTAGAGATCCGAGCGGGAGGTCCCCCGGGGAGCTGTTTTTT
abundance: many
v_gene: TRBV20-1
d_gene: TRBD2
j_gene: TRBJ2-2

CDR3aa: CASSSGGASVETQYF
CDR3nt: TGTGCCAGCAGTAGTGGGGGGGCCTCCGTGGAGACCCAGTACTTC
abundance: many
v_gene: TRBV7-3
d_gene: .
j_gene: TRBJ2-5

CDR3aa: CASRTDMNTEAFF
CDR3nt: TGTGCCAGCAGGACGGACATGAACACTGAAGCTTTCTTT
abundance: many
v_gene: TRBV6-2/TRBV6-3
d_gene: .
j_gene: TRBJ1-1

CDR3aa: CAISESIAANSYEQYF
CDR3nt: TGTGCCATCAGTGAGTCGATAGCGGCCAACTCCTACGAGCAGTACTTC
abundance: many
v_gene: TRBV10-3
d_gene: .
j_gene: TRBJ2-7

CDR3aa: CASRGGLAGSRQETQYF
CDR3nt: TGTGCCAGCAGGGGGGGACTAGCGGGATCGCGGCAAGAGACCCAGTACTTC
abundance: many
v_gene: TRBV12-3/TRBV12-4
d_gene: TRBD2
j_gene: TRBJ2-5

CDR3aa: CASSQWGGREQYF
CDR3nt: TGTGCCAGCAGCCAATGGGGAGGACGCGAGCAGTACTTC
abundance: many
v_gene: TRBV14
d_gene: .
j_gene: TRBJ2-7

CDR3aa: CAGEDGDYEQYF
CDR3nt: TGTGCCGGAGAGGATGGGGACTACGAGCAGTACTTC
abundance: many
v_gene: TRBV7-3
d_gene: .
j_gene: TRBJ2-7

CDR3aa: CSARPPGNYRAEAFF
CDR3nt: TGCAGTGCTAGGCCCCCAGGGAACTACCGGGCGGAAGCTTTCTTT
abundance: many
v_gene: TRBV20-1
d_gene: .
j_gene: TRBJ1-1

CDR3aa: CASSPPWRTGGAGANVLTF
CDR3nt: TGTGCCAGCAGCCCTCCTTGGCGGACAGGGGGCGCCGGGGCCAACGTCCTGACTTTC
abundance: many
v_gene: TRBV7-9
d_gene: TRBD1
j_gene: TRBJ2-6

CDR3aa: CASSQGSGGGIATEAFF
CDR3nt: TGTGCCAGCAGCCAAGGGTCTGGGGGGGGAATTGCCACTGAAGCTTTCTTT
abundance: many
v_gene: TRBV4-2
d_gene: .
j_gene: TRBJ1-1

CDR3aa: CASSYGTGMNAPLHF
CDR3nt: TGTGCCAGCAGTTACGGGACAGGGATGAACGCACCCCTCCACTTT
abundance: few
v_gene: TRBV6-5
d_gene: TRBD1
j_gene: TRBJ1-6

CDR3aa: CASISPGSGASAFF
CDR3nt: TGTGCCAGCATTTCGCCGGGTTCGGGTGCTTCGGCTTTCTTT
abundance: .
v_gene: TRBV6-1
d_gene: .
j_gene: TRBJ1-1

CDR3aa: CASSSQRGPIAGELFF
CDR3nt: TGTGCCAGCAGCTCCCAGAGGGGGCCGATAGCCGGGGAGCTGTTTTTT
abundance: many
v_gene: TRBV7-2
d_gene: TRBD1
j_gene: TRBJ2-2

CDR3aa: CASSFNEDEQFF
CDR3nt: TGTGCCAGCAGCTTTAATGAGGATGAGCAGTTCTTC
abundance: medium-sized
v_gene: TRBV11-2
d_gene: .
j_gene: TRBJ2-1

CDR3aa: CASSLGSGGPNEQFF
CDR3nt: TGTGCCAGCAGCTTGGGGAGCGGGGGTCCTAATGAGCAGTTCTTC
abundance: many
v_gene: TRBV11-2
d_gene: TRBD2
j_gene: TRBJ2-1

CDR3aa: CASSSGRGGTEAFF
CDR3nt: TGTGCCAGCAGCTCCGGACGAGGGGGAACTGAAGCTTTCTTT
abundance: many
v_gene: TRBV11-1
d_gene: .
j_gene: TRBJ1-1

CDR3aa: CASSPPAIAGADTQYF
CDR3nt: TGTGCCAGCTCACCACCGGCCATAGCGGGAGCAGATACGCAGTATTTT
abundance: many
v_gene: TRBV18
d_gene: TRBD2
j_gene: TRBJ2-3

CDR3aa: CSVLAFLRDTQYF
CDR3nt: TGCAGCGTTCTAGCGTTTCTGAGGGATACGCAGTATTTT
abundance: many
v_gene: TRBV29-1
d_gene: .
j_gene: TRBJ2-3

CDR3aa: CASSFPPVGGSYTF
CDR3nt: TGTGCCAGCAGCTTCCCCCCAGTGGGGGGCAGCTACACCTTC
abundance: .
v_gene: TRBV5-4
d_gene: .
j_gene: TRBJ1-2